The next 29 T cell receptor beta chains were all read from a single sample in a study of Graves' ophthalmopathy and Graves' hyperthyroidism. Amplification from RNA transcripts yielded the TCR beta CDR3 regions. Investigators did first-round RT-PCR with HTBI primers, then second-round multiplex PCR. From the multiplex PCR reads, TCRdb called clonotypes with MiXCR, one entry per CDR3 protein. Here the sample spans about 210,000 distinct CDR3 sequences, roughly 29% being singletons. The sequenced sample consisted of peripheral blood. The source is a man aged 45-65 years with Graves' ophthalmopathy.

This clonotype showed up just once. This chain uses TRBV4-1 with TRBJ2-5, with 8 bases matching TRBD2. The trim removed 0 bases at V and 4 bases at J, leaving 10 bases unmatched. The germline V gene encodes CDR1 MGHRA and CDR2 YSYEKL. CDR3 length equals 17 residues. The CDR3 bases are TGCGCCAGCAGCCAAGATCAGGAGCGGGAGTTGCTAGAGACCCAGTACTTC. Translation gives CASSQDQERELLETQYF.

This clonotype was detected many times. The CDR3 region has the DNA TGTGCCACCAGTGATGACCGGTCTTTCGGGGCCAACGTCCTGACTTTC. This translates into CATSDDRSFGANVLTF. This chain joins TRBV24-1 and TRBJ2-6; D remains ambiguous. CDR3 length: 16 amino acids. Trimming removed 3 bases from V and 4 bases from J, with 12 bases in between. CDR1 and CDR2 from the germline V gene are KGHDR and SFDVKD.

V is TRBV7-8 and J is TRBJ2-7; D may be TRBD1 or TRBD2 (5 bases each). Germline loops: CDR1 SGHVS, CDR2 FQNEAQ. Trimming left V 5 bases short and J 2 bases short, with 13 bases between. The CDR3 contains 14 residues. The CDR3 reads CASSPWDGTYEQYF. The CDR3 DNA follows: TGTGCCAGCAGCCCCTGGGACGGAACCTACGAGCAGTACTTC. Drawing the rest from reference TRBV7-8 and TRBJ2-7, the complete variable domain is GAGVSQSPRYKVAKRGQDVALRCDPISGHVSLFWYQQALGQGPEFLTYFQNEAQLDKSGLPSDRFFAERPEGSVSTLKIQRTQQEDSAVYLCASSPWDGTYEQYFGPGTRLTVT.

The table lists this clonotype with many counts. J is TRBJ2-7 and V is TRBV6-5; 8 nucleotides match TRBD1. CDR1 and CDR2 from the germline V gene are MNHEY and SVGAGI. V shed 0 bases and J 4 bases; nucleotides not matched to a gene: 5. The CDR3 extends over 15 amino acids. This CDR3 is CASSYSGQEQYEQYF. The CDR3 DNA reads as TGTGCCAGCAGTTACTCGGGACAGGAGCAGTACGAGCAGTACTTC.

This clonotype was seen many times. The chain uses TRBV5-1 and TRBJ2-4; D is ambiguous. This CDR3 region has 13 residues. V dropped 0 bases and J dropped 8 bases, with 9 bases sitting between them. Germline V gene data show CDR1 as SGHRS and CDR2 as YFSETQ. The CDR3 sequence is CASSLAQDDIQYF. DNA for the CDR3: TGCGCCAGCAGCTTGGCCCAGGACGACATTCAGTACTTC.

The chain uses TRBV6-1 and TRBJ2-7; 7 bases line up with TRBD1. This CDR3 has 15 amino acids. From germline, CDR1 is MNHNS and CDR2 SASEGT. Trimming removed 0 bases from V and 2 bases from J; junction bases left unmatched: 4. The CDR3 loop is CASSEAPGQTYEQYF. CDR3 in DNA: TGTGCCAGCAGTGAAGCCCCGGGACAGACCTACGAGCAGTACTTC.

The rearrangement links TRBV25-1 to TRBJ2-5, with 10 bases aligning to TRBD2. Germline CDR1 is MGHDK and CDR2 is SYGVNS. The CDR3 is 16 residues long. The V and J ends lost 2 bases and 5 bases, in that order; junction bases with no gene match: 8. The CDR3 spells CASSEGASGRGETQYF. The DNA of the CDR3 is TGTGCCAGCAGTGAAGGGGCTAGCGGGAGAGGCGAGACCCAGTACTTC.

There are many counts of this clonotype. J is TRBJ2-2 and V is TRBV11-2; D may be TRBD1 (5 bases). The CDR3 sequence is 15 residues long. Trimming left V 5 bases short and J 3 bases short, with 13 bases between. From germline, CDR1 is SGHAT and CDR2 FQNNGV. DNA of the CDR3: TGTGCCAGCAGCCGGACGACAGACCACACCGGGGAGCTGTTTTTT. Amino acids: CASSRTTDHTGELFF.

This clonotype has ten or more counts. The chain carries TRBV24-1 and TRBJ2-6, with D tentatively TRBD1 (6 bases). There are 15 residues in the CDR3. Germline CDR1 KGHDR, CDR2 SFDVKD. V lost 7 bases and J 1 base, leaving 10 bases between the germline ends. CDR3 DNA sequence: TGTGCCACCAGCCCACAGGGATCTGGGGCCAACGTCCTGACTTTC. Protein sequence: CATSPQGSGANVLTF.

The chain carries TRBV6-1 and TRBJ1-6; 9 nucleotides agree with TRBD1. V shed 4 bases, J shed 8 bases, and the junction held 6 bases outside the gene matches. The germline CDR1 and CDR2 sequences are MNHNS and SASEGT. The CDR3 totals 15 residues. The CDR3 DNA is TGTGCCAGCAGTGCCTCCGGGACAGGGCATTCACCCCTCCACTTT. It translates to CASSASGTGHSPLHF.

The genes are TRBV12-5 and TRBJ2-3; 7 nucleotides line up with TRBD1. The CDR3 totals 12 residues. The germline CDR1 and CDR2 sequences are LGHNT and FRNRAP. Losses at the gene ends were 5 bases for V and 8 bases for J; bases not matched to a gene: 4. Here the CDR3 reads CASGPDRVTQYF. CDR3 sequence (DNA): TGTGCTAGTGGTCCCGACAGGGTTACGCAGTATTTT.

V and J are TRBV30 and TRBJ2-7; the D gene is possibly TRBD1 (5 bases). V lost 5 bases, J lost 0 bases, and 14 bases lay in between. Germline V lookup: CDR1 GTSNPN, CDR2 SVGIG (reference sequence). CDR3 length: 14 residues. CDR3 in DNA: TGTGCCTGGGAATCGTCGGACAACTCCTACGAGCAGTACTTC. This translates into CAWESSDNSYEQYF.

This chain's CDR3 is CASSLVADRGFSGYTF. DNA for the CDR3: TGTGCCAGCAGCTTAGTCGCTGACAGGGGCTTCTCTGGCTACACCTTC. J is TRBJ1-2 and V is TRBV6-5; 8 nucleotides line up with TRBD1. The CDR3 length is 16 residues. The germline gives CDR1 MNHEY, CDR2 SVGAGI. J was trimmed by 7 bases and V by 6 bases; bases with no gene match: 16.

The rearrangement joins TRBV6-9 to TRBJ2-2; tentative D call: TRBD2 (5 bases). The CDR3 totals 17 residues. From germline, CDR1 is MNHGY and CDR2 SVAAGI. Deletions cut 2 bases from V and 8 bases from J, with 21 bases between. The CDR3 coding sequence is TGTGCCAGCAGTTATGCGAAAGCGGACGGGTTCGGGGGGGAGCTGTTTTTT. The encoded protein is CASSYAKADGFGGELFF.

This clonotype has ten or more counts. The rearrangement joins TRBV12-3 or TRBV12-4 to TRBJ2-7; 7 bases align to TRBD1. V shed 3 bases, J shed 7 bases, and the junction held 12 bases outside the gene matches. The CDR3 length is 15 residues. In nucleotides, the CDR3 is TGTGCCAGCAGTTTTTTTCCCGACAGGGTTGGGGAGCAGTACTTC. It is translated as CASSFFPDRVGEQYF.

Many counts were recorded for this clonotype. The V and J genes are TRBV27 and TRBJ2-7; 7 nucleotides agree with TRBD1. Per the germline V gene, CDR1 is MNHEY and CDR2 is SMNVEV (reference sequence). CDR3 size: 14 residues. V shed 5 bases and J 4 bases; nucleotides not matched to a gene: 8. The CDR3 DNA is TGTGCCAGCAGTCCAACGACAGGGTTATACGAGCAGTACTTC. It yields the protein CASSPTTGLYEQYF.

The rearrangement joins TRBV6-2 or TRBV6-3 to TRBJ2-5; 8 nucleotides line up with TRBD1. This CDR3 comprises 17 residues. V shed 2 bases, J shed 4 bases, and the junction held 12 bases outside the gene matches. Germline CDR1 is MNHEY and CDR2 is SVGEGT. Written as DNA, the CDR3 is TGTGCCAGCAGTTACGGAGGGCAGGGGGCGTTGGGAGAGACCCAGTACTTC. It translates to CASSYGGQGALGETQYF.

The chain couples TRBV9 to TRBJ1-2; the D is unclear. The germline gives CDR1 SGDLS, CDR2 YYNGEE. CDR3 length: 13 residues. The V and J ends lost 2 bases and 3 bases respectively, with 8 bases between them. In nucleotides, the CDR3 is TGTGCCAGCAGCGTGGGTAGACACTATGGCTACACCTTC. It is translated as CASSVGRHYGYTF.

This clonotype has a count of ten or more. The chain employs TRBV15 and TRBJ2-7, with 7 bases identical to TRBD2. The ends lost 8 bases at V and 4 bases at J; junction bases unmatched: 8. The CDR3 totals 13 residues. Germline CDR1 reads LNHNV; CDR2 reads YYDKDF (reference sequence). The CDR3 is CATSRDYPYEQYF. CDR3 nucleotide sequence: TGTGCCACCTCCCGGGACTACCCTTACGAGCAGTACTTC.

V usage is TRBV6-5 and J usage is TRBJ1-1; tentative D call: TRBD1 (5 bases). V lost 2 bases, J lost 5 bases, and 12 bases lay in between. The CDR3 is 14 residues long. The germline V gene encodes CDR1 MNHEY and CDR2 SVGAGI. CDR3 protein: CASSYGREGTEAFF. The CDR3 DNA sequence: TGTGCCAGCAGTTACGGGAGGGAGGGGACTGAAGCTTTCTTT.

This clonotype has a count of ten or more. The chain is built from TRBV6-1 and TRBJ2-7; D is undetermined. Germline loops: CDR1 MNHNS, CDR2 SASEGT. The CDR3 runs 14 residues. With 1 base removed from V and 7 bases from J, the gap between germline ends came to 14 bases. CDR3 amino acids: CASSEVQLELEQYF. In DNA form, the CDR3 reads TGTGCCAGCAGTGAAGTCCAACTTGAACTTGAGCAGTACTTC.

This clonotype has a count of ten or more. The CDR3 DNA sequence: TGCAGTGCTAGAGATTTCCGGACTAGCGCGCAAGAGACCCAGTACTTC. It encodes CSARDFRTSAQETQYF. J is TRBJ2-5 and V is TRBV20-1; 9 bases are a match to TRBD2. From germline, CDR1 is DFQATT and CDR2 SNEGSKA (reference sequence). Trimming at V came to 0 bases and at J to 2 bases, leaving 7 bases not matched to a gene. CDR3 size: 16 residues.

This clonotype has at least ten counts. This rearrangement joins TRBV6-5 to TRBJ1-1; D might be TRBD1 (6 bases). The germline gives CDR1 MNHEY, CDR2 SVGAGI. CDR3 length: 15 residues. Deletions cut 2 bases from V and 4 bases from J, with 14 bases between. CDR3 amino acids: CASSYIGQHTTEAFF. CDR3 nucleotides: TGTGCCAGCAGTTACATCGGACAGCATACCACTGAAGCTTTCTTT.

This clonotype was observed a few times. The DNA of the CDR3 is TGTGCCTGGAGTGGGGCAGGAGCTCAAGAGACCCAGTACTTC. It yields the protein CAWSGAGAQETQYF. V and J are TRBV30 and TRBJ2-5; D gene unclear. Trimming stripped 1 base from V and 2 bases from J, with 11 bases between. This CDR3 contains 14 residues. Germline V gene sequence: CDR1 GTSNPN, CDR2 SVGIG (reference sequence).

This clonotype has a count of ten or more. The chain couples TRBV7-8 to TRBJ2-5; D is perhaps TRBD1 (6 bases). The CDR3 runs 14 residues. Germline CDR1 and CDR2: SGHVS and FQNEAQ. V was pared by 5 bases and J by 0 bases, with 10 bases between. The DNA of the CDR3 is TGTGCCAGCAGCATCCGGGACAACCAAGAGACCCAGTACTTC. Its protein product is CASSIRDNQETQYF.

This clonotype has a count of ten or more. A junction end diverges from the germline sequence, so it may reflect a read error. The chain recombines TRBV29-1 with TRBJ1-2; D gene unclear. Per germline, CDR1 SQVTM and CDR2 ANQGSEA. This CDR3 spans 12 amino acids. The CDR3 DNA is TGCAGCGTTAGATACAGAGGCGAATCCTTTTACTTC. Protein: CSVRYRGESFYF.

This clonotype was observed at least ten times. This chain joins TRBV12-3 or TRBV12-4 and TRBJ1-5; 8 bases align to TRBD1. V dropped 10 bases and J dropped 6; count of bases not matched to a gene: 8. CDR3 size: 13 residues. The chain's CDR3 is CATCAGGGQPQHF. The DNA for the CDR3 is TGTGCCACCTGCGCAGGGGGCGGTCAGCCCCAGCATTTT.

This clonotype was counted at least ten times. The rearrangement links TRBV10-3 to TRBJ2-2; D gene unclear. V lost 6 bases, J lost 4 bases, and 18 bases lay in between. The CDR3 length is 16 residues. Germline assignment: CDR1 ENHRY and CDR2 SYGVKD. The CDR3 loop is CAISSSTVARTGELFF. The CDR3 nucleotides are TGTGCCATCAGCTCCTCGACGGTAGCCCGCACCGGGGAGCTGTTTTTT.

The sample holds many counts of this clonotype. This chain joins TRBV5-1 and TRBJ2-5, with TRBD2 matching 7 bases. This CDR3 has 16 amino acids. The junction had 11 bases not matched to a gene; V was cut back by 4 bases and J by 2 bases. CDR1 and CDR2 from the germline V gene are SGHRS and YFSETQ. The CDR3 sequence is CASSVGDYLEQETQYF. The CDR3 coding sequence is TGCGCCAGCAGCGTAGGGGACTACCTTGAACAAGAGACCCAGTACTTC.